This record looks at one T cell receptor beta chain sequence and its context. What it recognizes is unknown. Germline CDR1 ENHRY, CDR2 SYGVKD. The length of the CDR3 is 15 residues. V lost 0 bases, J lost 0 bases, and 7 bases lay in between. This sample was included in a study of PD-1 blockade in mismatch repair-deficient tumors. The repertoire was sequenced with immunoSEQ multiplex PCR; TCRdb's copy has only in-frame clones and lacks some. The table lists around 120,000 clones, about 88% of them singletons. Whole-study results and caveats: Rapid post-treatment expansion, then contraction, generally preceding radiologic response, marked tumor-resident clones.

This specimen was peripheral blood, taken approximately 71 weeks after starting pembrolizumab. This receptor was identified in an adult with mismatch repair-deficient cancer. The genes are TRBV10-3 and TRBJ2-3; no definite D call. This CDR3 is CAISESAGSTDTQYF. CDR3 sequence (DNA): TGTGCCATCAGTGAGTCTGCAGGTAGCACAGATACGCAGTATTTT.